This T cell receptor beta chain was sequenced during a study of OX40 agonist ivuxolimab in advanced cancers. Study overall: Past anti-PD-1, anti-PD-L1 or anti-CTLA-4 therapy was accepted, and 40% had received some. Three patients responded partially, comprising one with hepatocellular carcinoma and two with cutaneous melanoma.

Deletions cut 0 bases from V and 0 bases from J, with 9 bases between. CDR1 LGHNA and CDR2 YNFKEQ come from the germline V gene. CDR3 length: 17 residues. Assay: immunoSEQ multiplex PCR; the TCRdb copy retains only in-frame clones and omits some. This sample has some 45,000 clones, with approximately 86% found just once. The sequenced sample was CD4+ or CD8+ T cells sorted from blood, obtained in a trial of the OX40 agonist ivuxolimab. This sequence joins TRBV4-2 and TRBJ1-6, with no clear D. The sequence derives from an adult with an advanced solid tumor such as melanoma, head and neck, liver or kidney cancer. CDR3 amino acids: CASSQDPQSSYNSPLHF. In DNA form, the CDR3 reads TGTGCCAGCAGCCAAGATCCCCAGAGCTCCTATAATTCACCCCTCCACTTT.